The 22 T cell receptor beta chains listed next were all sequenced from one sample in a study of blood T cell repertoires in COVID-19. Libraries were prepared by immunoSEQ multiplex PCR; TCRdb keeps only in-frame clonotypes and omits some of them. Of under 300,000 clones listed, about nine tenths are singletons. Material: PBMCs or T cells enriched from blood (not recorded which). The receptors were sampled from a woman between 18 and 29 years old who had recovered from COVID-19.

The chain is built from TRBV4-1 and TRBJ2-1; D remains ambiguous. The CDR3 runs 12 residues. Per germline, CDR1 MGHRA and CDR2 YSYEKL. V gave up 6 bases and J gave up 9 bases, with 12 bases separating them. Written as DNA, the CDR3 is TGCGCCAGCAGTTTCCCGAGGAGTGAGCAGTTCTTC. This translates into CASSFPRSEQFF.

The chain is built from TRBV28 and TRBJ1-1, with no clear D. Germline V lookup: CDR1 MDHEN, CDR2 SYDVKM. V was shortened by 6 bases and J by 6 bases, with 17 bases between the two germline ends. There are 14 residues in the CDR3. CDR3 nucleotides: TGTGCCAGCAGGCTCCGTTTCTACGGGGCTGAAGCTTTCTTT. Protein product: CASRLRFYGAEAFF.

The V call is TRBV5-1, the J call TRBJ1-2; 7 bases are a match to TRBD1. The trim removed 1 base at V and 6 bases at J, leaving 3 bases unmatched. The CDR3 runs to 13 residues. Germline assignment: CDR1 SGHRS and CDR2 YFSETQ. In DNA, the CDR3 is TGCGCCAGCAGCTTGCTTACAGGGGATGGCTACACCTTC. Protein product: CASSLLTGDGYTF.

V and J are TRBV11-2 and TRBJ2-2, with D tentatively TRBD2 (6 bases). Germline lookup yields CDR1 SGHAT and CDR2 FQNNGV. The CDR3 is 16 amino acids. Trimming pared 6 bases from V and 0 bases from J, leaving 14 bases between. The CDR3 is CASRSPGLTNTGELFF. Written as DNA, the CDR3 is TGTGCCAGCAGAAGTCCGGGACTGACGAACACCGGGGAGCTGTTTTTT.

This chain connects TRBV12-5 to TRBJ2-7; maybe TRBD1 (6 bases). The V end lost 7 bases, the J end lost 2 bases, and 21 bases lay between the germline ends. The germline V gene has CDR1 LGHNT and CDR2 FRNRAP. There are 16 residues in the CDR3. CDR3 DNA: TGTGCTAGTGCCCCGGGGCCGGGACACTCCACCTACGAGCAGTACTTC. It yields the protein CASAPGPGHSTYEQYF.

The chain carries TRBV15 and TRBJ2-7; 9 bases fit TRBD1. Trimming cost V 4 bases and J 3 bases; bases outside gene matches: 7. This CDR3 comprises 15 residues. Germline V lookup: CDR1 LNHNV, CDR2 YYDKDF (reference sequence). The CDR3 reads CATSTYRGPGYEQYF. The CDR3, as DNA: TGTGCCACCAGCACCTACAGGGGGCCAGGCTACGAGCAGTACTTC.

V gene TRBV4-2 combines with J gene TRBJ2-3, with 7 bases lining up with TRBD2. The trim removed 4 bases at V and 1 base at J, leaving 8 bases unmatched. This CDR3 spans 16 amino acids. CDR1 LGHNA and CDR2 YNFKEQ come from the germline V gene. CDR3 bases: TGTGCCAGCAGCCTGGGGGGGGTAACTGGCACAGATACGCAGTATTTT. Translated, it gives CASSLGGVTGTDTQYF.

J is TRBJ1-2 and V is TRBV4-3; unclear D gene. The germline V and J ends were trimmed by 1 base and 4 bases, with 7 bases remaining between them. CDR1 and CDR2 (germline): LGHNA, YSLEER. The CDR3 sequence is 13 residues long. The CDR3 sequence is CASSQGGGYGYTF. As DNA, the CDR3 is TGCGCCAGCAGCCAAGGGGGAGGCTATGGCTACACCTTC.

The chain employs TRBV7-2 and TRBJ1-5; D perhaps matches TRBD1 (5 bases). This CDR3 is built from 15 residues. The V gene's germline CDR1 is SGHTA and CDR2 FQGNSA. Trimming pared 0 bases from V and 6 bases from J, leaving 12 bases between. As DNA, the CDR3 is TGTGCCAGCAGCTTAGCGTCAGGGTTAAGTCAGCCCCAGCATTTT. This codes for CASSLASGLSQPQHF.

The chain combines TRBV5-5 with TRBJ2-1; D gene uncertain. Trimming shortened V by 3 bases and J by 5 bases, and 12 bases separated the two germline ends. Germline CDR1 and CDR2: SGHKS and YYEKEE (reference sequence). CDR3 length: 14 amino acids. The CDR3: CASSSPRPDNEQFF. The DNA of the CDR3 is TGTGCCAGCAGCTCACCCCGCCCAGACAATGAGCAGTTCTTC.

The CDR3 is CASSQGQAGASPLHF. The DNA for the CDR3 is TGTGCCAGCAGCCAAGGGCAAGCAGGGGCTTCACCCCTCCACTTT. The chain combines TRBV3-1 (or the pseudogene TRBV3-2) with TRBJ1-6; perhaps TRBD1 as D (6 bases). CDR1 and CDR2 from the germline V gene are LGHDT and YNNKEL (reference sequence). The CDR3 is 15 amino acids. V lost 1 base to trimming and J lost 9 bases, with 13 bases between them.

The CDR3 DNA reads TGTGCCAGCTCACAAAGACTAGCCGAGCAGTTCTTC. Protein sequence: CASSQRLAEQFF. The chain joins TRBV18 to TRBJ2-1; 7 nucleotides align to TRBD2. CDR1 is KGHSH, CDR2 LQKENI, per germline. The CDR3 extends over 12 amino acids. Losses at the gene ends were 4 bases for V and 10 bases for J; bases not matched to a gene: 4. The full variable domain, rest sourced from reference TRBV18 and TRBJ2-1, is NAGVMQNPRHLVRRRGQEARLRCSPMKGHSHVYWYRQLPEEGLKFMVYLQKENIIDESGMPKERFSAEFPKEGPSILRIQQVVRGDSAAYFCASSQRLAEQFFGPGTRLTVL.

This chain connects TRBV21-1 to TRBJ1-4; the table's TRBD1 call for D was not verified on the DNA. TRBV21-1 is recorded as a pseudogene. The CDR3 is made up of 18 amino acids. The CDR3 coding sequence is TGTGCCAGCAGCAAACCGAGACAGGAAACTGCAACTAATGAAAAACTGTTTTTT. Protein sequence: CASSKPRQETATNEKLFF.

The rearrangement uses TRBV6-4 and TRBJ2-1, with 10 bases lining up with TRBD2. This CDR3 region has 18 residues. With 0 bases clipped from V and 8 bases from J, the junction kept 13 bases outside the gene matches. Germline assignment: CDR1 MRHNA and CDR2 SNTAGT. The CDR3 DNA follows: TGTGCCAGCAGTGACTCCAGCGGGAGGGCCTCCGGGCCCTATGAGCAGTTCTTC. The encoded protein is CASSDSSGRASGPYEQFF.

The V call is TRBV11-3, the J call TRBJ1-1; D remains ambiguous. Germline loops: CDR1 SGHNT, CDR2 YENEEA. The length of the CDR3 is 15 residues. V gave up 4 bases and J gave up 4 bases, with 16 bases separating them. CDR3 nucleotides: TGTGCCAGCAGCTCCCGGGGTCAGCGGGGCACTGAAGCTTTCTTT. Its protein product is CASSSRGQRGTEAFF.

V is TRBV4-1 and J is TRBJ1-5; 7 bases agree with TRBD1. This CDR3 is built from 15 residues. Per the germline V gene, CDR1 is MGHRA and CDR2 is YSYEKL. Trimming took 0 bases from V and 9 from J; bases not matched to a gene: 8. CDR3 in DNA: TGCGCCAGCAGCCAAGAAAGGGGGCCCCGGGCGCCCCAGCATTTT. Translated, it gives CASSQERGPRAPQHF.

The chain links TRBV7-3 to TRBJ1-1, with D uncertain. CDR3 length equals 14 residues. Germline CDR1 SGHTA, CDR2 FQGTGA. V was cut by 5 bases and J by 1 base, with 11 bases left in between. The CDR3 protein is CASSPKNGNTEAFF. Written as DNA, the CDR3 is TGTGCCAGCAGCCCGAAAAACGGGAACACTGAAGCTTTCTTT.

This clone is a singleton in its sample. CDR3 sequence: CASSQDAGSSPLHF. The DNA of the CDR3 is TGTGCCAGCAGCCAAGATGCAGGAAGTTCACCCCTCCACTTT. The genes are TRBV3-1 (or the pseudogene TRBV3-2) and TRBJ1-6; no firm D call. CDR3 length: 14 residues. Germline CDR1 is LGHDT and CDR2 is YNNKEL (reference sequence). The V gene lost 0 bases and the J gene lost 9 bases, with 9 bases spanning the gap.

The chain uses TRBV7-9 and TRBJ1-2, with D perhaps TRBD1 (6 bases). V dropped 5 bases and J dropped 6 bases, with 13 bases sitting between them. Looked up from germline, CDR1 is SEHNR and CDR2 is FQNEAQ (reference sequence). This CDR3 region has 13 residues. The CDR3 DNA is TGTGCCAGCAGCCGCGACAGGCTTGATGGCTACACCTTC. Translated: CASSRDRLDGYTF. The full variable domain, completed using reference TRBV7-9 and TRBJ1-2, is DTGVSQNPRHKITKRGQNVTFRCDPISEHNRLYWYRQTLGQGPEFLTYFQNEAQLEKSRLLSDRFSAERPKGSFSTLEIQRTEQGDSAMYLCASSRDRLDGYTFGSGTRLTVV.

The J gene is TRBJ1-2, the V gene TRBV2; the match to TRBD1 covers 7 bases. The trim removed 6 bases at V and 4 bases at J, leaving 8 bases unmatched. This CDR3 is built from 14 residues. Germline CDR1 reads SNHLY; CDR2 reads FYNNEI. In nucleotides, the CDR3 is TGTGCCAGCAGCCCCATGACAGGGCCCTATGGCTACACCTTC. It translates to CASSPMTGPYGYTF.

This clone was observed a single time. The V gene is TRBV7-9, the J gene TRBJ2-3; D possibly corresponds to TRBD2 (5 bases). There are 12 residues in the CDR3. Germline lookup yields CDR1 SEHNR and CDR2 FQNEAQ (reference sequence). V lost 5 bases to trimming and J lost 9 bases, with 12 bases between them. CDR3 amino acids: CASSARPGTQYF. The CDR3 DNA reads as TGTGCCAGCAGCGCCCGTCCGGGAACGCAGTATTTT.

The chain has TRBV2 and TRBJ2-1; D may be TRBD2 (6 bases). V shed 6 bases and J shed 4 bases, with 16 bases lying between them. Germline V lookup: CDR1 SNHLY, CDR2 FYNNEI. The CDR3 totals 15 residues. The CDR3 coding sequence is TGTGCCAGCAGGGGGCGGGTAGCGGCATACAATGAGCAGTTCTTC. Amino acids: CASRGRVAAYNEQFF.